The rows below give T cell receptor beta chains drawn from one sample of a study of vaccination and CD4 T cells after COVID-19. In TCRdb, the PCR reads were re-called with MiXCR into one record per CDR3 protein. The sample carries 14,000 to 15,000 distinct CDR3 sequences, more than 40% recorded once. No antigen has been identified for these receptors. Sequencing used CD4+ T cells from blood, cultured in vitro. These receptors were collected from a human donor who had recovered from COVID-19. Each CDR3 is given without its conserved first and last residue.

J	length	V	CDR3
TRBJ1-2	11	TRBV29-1	TISDRTPSGYT
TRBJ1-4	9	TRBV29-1	SVEQYLKLF
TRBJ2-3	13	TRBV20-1	SARLLAISTDTQY
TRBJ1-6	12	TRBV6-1	ASQGRPNNSPLH
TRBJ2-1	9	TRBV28	ASTSGNEQF
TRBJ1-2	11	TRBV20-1	SARVGTVYGYT
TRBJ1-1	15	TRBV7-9	ASSLSEWRHINTEAF
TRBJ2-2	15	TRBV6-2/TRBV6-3	ASTDRLPGQGTGELF
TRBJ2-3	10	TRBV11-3	ASTLGADTQY
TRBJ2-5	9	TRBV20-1	SARDWETQY
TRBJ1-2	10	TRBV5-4	ASSSRGYGYT
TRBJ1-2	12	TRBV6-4	ASSEFVGNYGYT
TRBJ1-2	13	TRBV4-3	ASSPTQGAGYGYT
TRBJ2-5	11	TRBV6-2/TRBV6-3	ASRPTGQETQY
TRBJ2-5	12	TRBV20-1	SARRSGGAETQY
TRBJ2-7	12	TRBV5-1	ASSYTESSYEQY
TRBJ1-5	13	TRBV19	ASSWTGGGNQPQH
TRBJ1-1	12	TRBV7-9	ASSLPTGSAEAF
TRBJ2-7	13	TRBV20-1	SASNLASGSGEQY
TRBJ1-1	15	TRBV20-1	SAWGPGIGGLRTEAF
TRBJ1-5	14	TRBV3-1	ASSQDNTGRNQPQH
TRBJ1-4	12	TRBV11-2	ASSFTGGVEKLF
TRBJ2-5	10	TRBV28	ASSLQAETQY
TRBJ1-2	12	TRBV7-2	ASSSRTGDYGYT
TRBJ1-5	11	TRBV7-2	ASSSTVQQPQH
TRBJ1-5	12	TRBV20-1	SASGQGSNQPQH
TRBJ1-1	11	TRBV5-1	ASSGQMNTEAF
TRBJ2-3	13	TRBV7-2	ASSSSRGHTDTQY
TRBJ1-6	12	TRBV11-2	ASSPDRVNSPLH
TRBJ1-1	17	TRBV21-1	ASSKPSSRQGTTYTEAF
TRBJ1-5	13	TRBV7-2	ASSLGQGISQPQH
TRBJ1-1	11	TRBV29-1	SVLLQGYTEAF
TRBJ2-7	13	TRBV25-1	ASSEGGFHGGEQY
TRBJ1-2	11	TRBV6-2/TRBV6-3	ASSSSTFYGYT
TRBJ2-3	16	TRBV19	ASSFLPGLAGSTDTQY
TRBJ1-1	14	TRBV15	ATSLLPTRMNTEAF
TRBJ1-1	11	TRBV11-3	ASSSKGNTEAF
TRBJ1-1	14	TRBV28	ASPPRFRRGNTEAF
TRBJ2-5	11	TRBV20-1	SAPTGTRETQY
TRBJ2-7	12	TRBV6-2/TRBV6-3	ASRTTVNSYEQY
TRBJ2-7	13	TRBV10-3	AISLGQGNTYEQY
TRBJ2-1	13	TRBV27	ASSLYRTESEAQF